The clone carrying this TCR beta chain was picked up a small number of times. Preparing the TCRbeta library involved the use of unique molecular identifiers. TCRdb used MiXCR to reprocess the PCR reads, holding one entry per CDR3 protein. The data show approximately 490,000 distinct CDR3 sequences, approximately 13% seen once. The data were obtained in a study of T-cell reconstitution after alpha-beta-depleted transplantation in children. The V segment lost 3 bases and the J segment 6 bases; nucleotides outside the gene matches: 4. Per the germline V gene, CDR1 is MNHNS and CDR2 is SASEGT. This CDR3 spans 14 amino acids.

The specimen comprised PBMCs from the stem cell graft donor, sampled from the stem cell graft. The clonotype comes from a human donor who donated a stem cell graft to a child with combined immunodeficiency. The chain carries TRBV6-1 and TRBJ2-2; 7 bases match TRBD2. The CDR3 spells CASSDGLGAGELFF. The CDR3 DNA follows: TGTGCCAGCAGTGACGGACTAGGTGCCGGGGAGCTGTTTTTT.